This T cell receptor beta chain was captured in a study of blood T cell repertoires in COVID-19. This clone was observed a few times. Assay: immunoSEQ multiplex PCR; the TCRdb copy retains only in-frame clones and omits some. The sample has 70,000 to 100,000 clones; almost 90% are singletons. The sequence was collected from a woman in her 70s with acute or convalescent COVID-19. The specimen was peripheral blood.

CDR3 bases: TGTGCCAGCAGCTTACAGACTAGCGGGGACAATGAGCAGTTCTTC. Translation: CASSLQTSGDNEQFF. This chain joins TRBV7-3 and TRBJ2-1; 11 bases align to TRBD2. The J segment lost 5 bases and the V segment lost 2 bases, leaving 2 bases of the junction unmatched. Germline assignment: CDR1 SGHTA and CDR2 FQGTGA. The CDR3 extends over 15 amino acids.